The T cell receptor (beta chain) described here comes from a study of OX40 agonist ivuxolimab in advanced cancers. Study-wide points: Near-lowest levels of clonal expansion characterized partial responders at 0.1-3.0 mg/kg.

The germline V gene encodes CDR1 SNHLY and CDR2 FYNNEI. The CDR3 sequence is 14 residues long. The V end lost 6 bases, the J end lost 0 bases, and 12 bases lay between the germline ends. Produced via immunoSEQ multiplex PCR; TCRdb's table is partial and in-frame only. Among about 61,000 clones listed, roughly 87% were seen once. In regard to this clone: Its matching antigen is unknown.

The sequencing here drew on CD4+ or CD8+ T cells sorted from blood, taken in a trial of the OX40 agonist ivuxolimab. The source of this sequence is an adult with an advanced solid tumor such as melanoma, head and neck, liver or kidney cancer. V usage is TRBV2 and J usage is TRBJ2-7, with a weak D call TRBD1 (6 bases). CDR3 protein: CASREQGPSYEQYF. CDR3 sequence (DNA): TGTGCCAGCAGGGAACAGGGACCCTCCTACGAGCAGTACTTC.